These 29 T cell receptor beta chains originate from one sample sequenced in a study of Ad26.COV2.S vaccination and SARS-CoV-2 variants (dated by TCRdb to about 2021). Library preparation used the immunoSEQ multiplex PCR assay. Held by TCRdb, this immuneACCESS table contains in-frame sequences only and omits some clones. Under half of the omission traces to an unresolved V gene where checked; the cause of the rest is unknown. The sample records some 480,000 clones, approximately 90% of which are singletons. The ten largest clonotypes hold about 13% of the sample. The sample's treatment or condition label, in plain terms: around 19 received Ad26.COV2.S at low or high dose, single or two shots; 5 received placebo; per-sample allocation not given. Repertoires of vaccine and placebo recipients were sequenced from samples taken on day 63 after the first injection. The material sequenced was peripheral blood, taken in a trial of Ad26.COV2.S vaccine versus placebo. Receptor source: a person aged 18-65 years who received the Ad26.COV2.S COVID-19 vaccine or a placebo.

The chain's CDR3 is CASSRDSSRGETQYF. The CDR3 DNA follows: TGCGCCAGCAGCCGAGACTCCAGCAGGGGAGAGACCCAGTACTTC. J is TRBJ2-5 and V is TRBV4-3, with TRBD1 as a possible D gene (6 bases). The ends were cut back, 4 bases at V and 4 bases at J, with 16 bases in the middle. CDR1 LGHNA and CDR2 YSLEER come from the germline V gene. This CDR3 has 15 amino acids.

The rearrangement links TRBV19 to TRBJ2-6; 9 bases agree with TRBD1. The CDR3 extends over 17 amino acids. Germline assignment: CDR1 LNHDA and CDR2 SQIVND (reference sequence). The trim removed 6 bases at V and 3 bases at J, leaving 9 bases unmatched. The CDR3 bases are TGTGCCAGTAGAACGGACAGGGGTTCTTTTGGGGCCAACGTCCTGACTTTC. Its translation: CASRTDRGSFGANVLTF.

The chain employs TRBV5-6 and TRBJ2-3; 12 nucleotides agree with TRBD2. The CDR3 spans 16 residues. J lost 1 base, V lost 1 base, and 1 base had no gene match. Germline V gene lookup returns CDR1 SGHDT and CDR2 YYEEEE. The CDR3 loop is CASSLRTSGGTDTQYF. In DNA form, the CDR3 reads TGTGCCAGCAGCTTGCGGACTAGCGGGGGCACAGATACGCAGTATTTT.

This chain joins TRBV12-3 or TRBV12-4 and TRBJ2-7; D may be TRBD2 (5 bases). Trimming pared 6 bases from V and 6 bases from J, leaving 15 bases between. This CDR3 is 13 amino acids long. CDR3 bases: TGTGCCAGCAGCCCCGGCGGGCCCTCCGAGCAGTACTTC. This translates into CASSPGGPSEQYF.

The V call is TRBV15, the J call TRBJ1-2; perhaps TRBD1 as D (5 bases). Germline V CDR1 and CDR2: LNHNV, YYDKDF (reference sequence). The CDR3 has 16 amino acids. V was shortened by 4 bases and J by 1 base, with 16 bases between the two germline ends. In DNA form, the CDR3 reads TGTGCCACCAGCACCTCCCAGGGAGGAGGTAACTATGGCTACACCTTC. This codes for CATSTSQGGGNYGYTF.

The J gene is TRBJ2-7, the V gene TRBV6-5, with TRBD1 matching over 8 bases. The trim removed 5 bases at V and 2 bases at J, leaving 8 bases unmatched. There are 15 residues in the CDR3. Germline assignment: CDR1 MNHEY and CDR2 SVGAGI. In DNA form, the CDR3 reads TGTGCCAGCAGTACCGGGACAGGCTCTACCTACGAGCAGTACTTC. Protein: CASSTGTGSTYEQYF.

This sequence joins TRBV27 and TRBJ2-3; 10 positions agree with TRBD2. Trimming at V came to 8 bases and at J to 15 bases, leaving 17 bases not matched to a gene. Germline CDR1 is MNHEY and CDR2 is SMNVEV (reference sequence). This CDR3 region has 14 residues. This chain's CDR3 is CASSTPTGLAPAYF. DNA of the CDR3: TGTGCCAGCTCAACCCCGACGGGACTAGCGCCGGCCTATTTT.

J is TRBJ2-7 and V is TRBV4-1; weak D call: TRBD1 (5 bases). This CDR3 is built from 14 residues. V was cut by 4 bases and J by 3 bases, with 13 bases left in between. Germline assignment: CDR1 MGHRA and CDR2 YSYEKL. The DNA for the CDR3 is TGCGCCAGCAGCCCACAGGTGCACGGCTACGAGCAGTACTTC. Amino acid sequence: CASSPQVHGYEQYF.

The chain has TRBV28 and TRBJ1-1, with 8 nucleotides matching TRBD1. CDR3 size: 14 residues. V dropped 6 bases and J dropped 5; count of bases not matched to a gene: 8. In germline, CDR1 is MDHEN, CDR2 SYDVKM. The CDR3 region is CASSTGGSGTEAFF. CDR3 coding DNA: TGTGCCAGCAGCACAGGGGGAAGCGGGACTGAAGCTTTCTTT. The full variable domain, its missing parts supplied by reference TRBV28 and TRBJ1-1, is DVKVTQSSRYLVKRTGEKVFLECVQDMDHENMFWYRQDPGLGLRLIYFSYDVKMKEKGDIPEGYSVSREKKERFSLILESASTNQTSMYLCASSTGGSGTEAFFGQGTRLTVV.

This sequence joins TRBV5-4 and TRBJ2-1; TRBD2 aligns across 7 bases. V lost 0 bases, J lost 6 bases, and 9 bases stayed unmatched. The CDR3 sequence is 16 residues long. Germline V gives CDR1 SGHNT, CDR2 YYREEE (reference sequence). The CDR3 region is CASSLAVTQRGNEQFF. The CDR3 DNA reads TGTGCCAGCAGCTTGGCAGTCACCCAGCGGGGCAATGAGCAGTTCTTC.

This clone appeared once. The CDR3 is CASSQASGRSFHEQFF. The CDR3 nucleotides read TGTGCCAGCAGCCAAGCCAGCGGGAGAAGCTTCCATGAGCAGTTCTTC. V usage is TRBV3-1 (or the pseudogene TRBV3-2) and J usage is TRBJ2-1; 8 bases agree with TRBD2. The CDR3 consists of 16 residues. CDR1 and CDR2 (germline): LGHDT, YNNKEL (reference sequence). V shed 1 base and J 8 bases; nucleotides not matched to a gene: 10.

The chain is built from TRBV6-5 and TRBJ1-1; 10 positions agree with TRBD1. Germline V gives CDR1 MNHEY, CDR2 SVGAGI. The J segment lost 5 bases and the V segment lost 8 bases, leaving 8 bases of the junction unmatched. This CDR3 comprises 14 residues. This CDR3 reads CASSRTGGSTEAFF. CDR3 bases: TGTGCCAGCTCAAGGACAGGGGGAAGTACTGAAGCTTTCTTT.

The chain is built from TRBV27 and TRBJ2-2, with 7 bases identical to TRBD2. This CDR3 comprises 16 residues. V dropped 5 bases and J dropped 7; count of bases not matched to a gene: 13. The germline V gene encodes CDR1 MNHEY and CDR2 SMNVEV (reference sequence). Here the CDR3 DNA reads TGTGCCAGCAGTATAGCGGGCCTACAAGAGGGCGGGGAGCTGTTTTTT. Protein product: CASSIAGLQEGGELFF.

The chain couples TRBV29-1 to TRBJ1-5; D may be TRBD1 (6 bases). Germline values: CDR1 SQVTM, CDR2 ANQGSEA. This CDR3 is 16 amino acids long. The V gene lost 7 bases and the J gene lost 1 base, with 20 bases spanning the gap. CDR3 bases: TGCAGCGCTACGACAGGAGGAGTAGGGAGCAATCAGCCCCAGCATTTT. Its translation: CSATTGGVGSNQPQHF.

J is TRBJ1-4 and V is TRBV15, with a tentative D call TRBD1 (5 bases). The germline V and J ends were trimmed by 0 bases and 4 bases, with 12 bases remaining between them. Per germline, CDR1 LNHNV and CDR2 YYDKDF (reference sequence). The CDR3 runs to 16 residues. The CDR3 DNA is TGTGCCACCAGCAGAGAGGCCGGGGCAGGTAATGAAAAACTGTTTTTT. This gives the protein CATSREAGAGNEKLFF.

This clone was seen a single time. CDR3 sequence reads: CASSLVLRGDEQFF. DNA for the CDR3: TGTGCCAGCAGCTTAGTCCTCCGGGGGGATGAGCAGTTCTTC. The chain carries TRBV7-9 and TRBJ2-1; 7 nucleotides line up with TRBD2. CDR1 SEHNR and CDR2 FQNEAQ come from the germline V gene (reference sequence). Trimming took 1 base from V and 8 from J; bases not matched to a gene: 5. This CDR3 is built from 14 residues.

The chain joins TRBV19 to TRBJ1-4, with no clear D. Looked up from germline, CDR1 is LNHDA and CDR2 is SQIVND (reference sequence). The CDR3 contains 13 residues. Trimming shortened V by 5 bases and J by 7 bases, and 11 bases separated the two germline ends. CDR3 nucleotide sequence: TGTGCCAGTAGTGTGGACGTCGGTGAAAAACTGTTTTTT. Translated, it gives CASSVDVGEKLFF.

This clone was found once. This chain joins TRBV6-5 and TRBJ2-7; D unresolved. This CDR3 spans 13 amino acids. Deletions cut 2 bases from V and 7 bases from J, with 12 bases between. CDR1 and CDR2 (germline): MNHEY, SVGAGI. The CDR3, as DNA: TGTGCCAGCAGTTACGGGCGAAAGGGAGAGCAGTACTTC. The encoded protein is CASSYGRKGEQYF.

The chain links TRBV5-1 to TRBJ1-1; TRBD1 might be the D (6 bases). This CDR3 contains 15 residues. Trimming took off 3 bases at V and 1 base at J, with 13 bases between the two ends. Germline V gene lookup returns CDR1 SGHRS and CDR2 YFSETQ. CDR3 bases: TGCGCCAGCAGCTCGTTACAGGGTACGAACACTGAAGCTTTCTTT. Translation: CASSSLQGTNTEAFF.

In this sample, this clone turned up once. V is TRBV19 and J is TRBJ1-1; D might be TRBD1 (5 bases). In germline, CDR1 is LNHDA, CDR2 SQIVND (reference sequence). The CDR3 loop spans 14 amino acids. V was shortened by 3 bases and J by 1 base, with 9 bases between the two germline ends. The CDR3 spells CASSIDSRNTEAFF. For the CDR3, the DNA is TGTGCCAGTAGTATTGACAGTAGGAACACTGAAGCTTTCTTT. Using reference TRBV19 and TRBJ1-1 for the parts outside the CDR3, the full variable domain is DGGITQSPKYLFRKEGQNVTLSCEQNLNHDAMYWYRQDPGQGLRLIYYSQIVNDFQKGDIAEGYSVSREKKESFPLTVTSAQKNPTAFYLCASSIDSRNTEAFFGQGTRLTVV.

J is TRBJ2-1 and V is TRBV5-8; 15 bases fit TRBD2. The germline gives CDR1 SGHTS, CDR2 YDEGEE. J lost 0 bases, V lost 5 bases, and 9 bases had no gene match. The CDR3 totals 19 residues. The CDR3 region is CASRFMGLAGGSSYNEQFF. CDR3 DNA: TGTGCCAGCAGGTTTATGGGACTAGCGGGAGGCAGCTCCTACAATGAGCAGTTCTTC.

The V gene is TRBV28, the J gene TRBJ1-2; D might be TRBD1 (5 bases). Deletions cut 7 bases from V and 0 bases from J, with 15 bases between. This CDR3 region has 15 residues. Germline V gene lookup returns CDR1 MDHEN and CDR2 SYDVKM. The CDR3 loop reads CASIGWQGTNYGYTF. The DNA for the CDR3 is TGTGCCAGCATTGGATGGCAGGGCACTAACTATGGCTACACCTTC.

The chain couples TRBV28 to TRBJ2-4; D is possibly TRBD2 (6 bases). CDR3 length: 19 residues. V was cut by 4 bases and J by 0 bases, with 22 bases left in between. Germline lookup yields CDR1 MDHEN and CDR2 SYDVKM. DNA of the CDR3: TGTGCCAGCAGTTCCCGATGGAGGGATTACTTTCTAGCCAAAAACATTCAGTACTTC. This sequence encodes CASSSRWRDYFLAKNIQYF.

The chain employs TRBV28 and TRBJ2-7; D unclear. V lost 3 bases to trimming and J lost 6 bases, with 12 bases between them. Germline assignment: CDR1 MDHEN and CDR2 SYDVKM. The CDR3 has 13 residues. The CDR3 coding sequence is TGTGCCAGCAGTTTGGGCGTAGTGGGCGAGCAGTACTTC. Translating gives CASSLGVVGEQYF.

The chain combines TRBV7-9 with TRBJ2-5, with TRBD2 matching 11 bases. Trimming removed 5 bases from V and 5 bases from J; junction bases left unmatched: 16. The CDR3 has 18 residues. In germline, CDR1 is SEHNR, CDR2 FQNEAQ (reference sequence). The CDR3 nucleotides are TGTGCCAGCAGCCTACGAGGAGTAGCGGGAGGGCCAGGGGAGACCCAGTACTTC. Translated, it gives CASSLRGVAGGPGETQYF.

The chain uses TRBV29-1 and TRBJ1-4; a possible D gene is TRBD1 (5 bases). The germline V and J ends were trimmed by 4 bases and 0 bases, with 12 bases remaining between them. Germline CDR1 is SQVTM and CDR2 is ANQGSEA. The CDR3 sequence is 15 residues long. CDR3 coding DNA: TGCAGCGTTGGTGACAGCTCTGCAACTAATGAAAAACTGTTTTTT. This sequence encodes CSVGDSSATNEKLFF.

The chain couples TRBV27 to TRBJ2-3, with a possible D match to TRBD1 (5 bases). CDR3 length: 13 amino acids. Germline loops: CDR1 MNHEY, CDR2 SMNVEV (reference sequence). V dropped 2 bases and J dropped 4 bases, with 7 bases sitting between them. CDR3 loop: CASSLLRADTQYF. The DNA for the CDR3 is TGTGCCAGCAGTTTACTCAGGGCAGATACGCAGTATTTT.

The chain employs TRBV6-5 and TRBJ1-4, with 7 bases lining up with TRBD1. Germline V CDR1 and CDR2: MNHEY, SVGAGI. The length of the CDR3 is 16 residues. Trimming removed 0 bases from V and 7 bases from J; junction bases left unmatched: 8. CDR3: CASSYSAAGGSEKLFF. CDR3 in DNA: TGTGCCAGCAGTTACTCTGCGGCAGGGGGGAGTGAAAAACTGTTTTTT.

V gene TRBV6-2 or TRBV6-3 combines with J gene TRBJ2-1; 9 bases line up with TRBD2. Germline values: CDR1 MNHEY, CDR2 SVGEGT. V gave up 2 bases and J gave up 2 bases; unmatched junction bases: 13. This CDR3 spans 19 amino acids. The DNA of the CDR3 is TGTGCCAGCAGTTACCCGCCGATTAGCGGGAGTACAACCTACAATGAGCAGTTCTTC. As protein: CASSYPPISGSTTYNEQFF.